This entry lists 17 T cell receptor beta chains sequenced from one sample in a study of blood T cell repertoires in COVID-19. TCRdb keeps only in-frame clones here, not all; method: immunoSEQ multiplex PCR. Of roughly 230,000 clones in the sample, around 88% were seen once. The source material was peripheral blood. The receptors originated from a middle-aged man with active or convalescent COVID-19.

Many counts were recorded for this clone. The chain recombines TRBV19 with TRBJ2-5, with D maybe TRBD1 (5 bases). The CDR3 has 15 amino acids. The V gene lost 5 bases and the J gene lost 2 bases, with 15 bases spanning the gap. From germline, CDR1 is LNHDA and CDR2 SQIVND (reference sequence). This chain's CDR3 is CASSPQRQTQETQYF. DNA for the CDR3: TGTGCCAGTAGTCCCCAACGACAGACTCAAGAGACCCAGTACTTC.

The chain employs TRBV2 and TRBJ2-3; TRBD1 aligns across 9 bases. CDR1 and CDR2 from the germline V gene are SNHLY and FYNNEI. With 6 bases clipped from V and 3 bases from J, the junction kept 13 bases outside the gene matches. This CDR3 contains 17 residues. This chain's CDR3 is CASRETGGALRTDTQYF. CDR3 sequence (DNA): TGTGCCAGCAGAGAGACAGGGGGGGCGTTGAGGACAGATACGCAGTATTTT.

This chain links TRBV10-3 with TRBJ1-1; possibly TRBD1 for D (6 bases). The germline V gene has CDR1 ENHRY and CDR2 SYGVKD. Deletions cut 4 bases from V and 1 base from J, with 19 bases between. CDR3 length: 17 amino acids. The CDR3 DNA sequence: TGTGCCATCAGTGGACTAAGGGGAGGGGGGCCGAACACTGAAGCTTTCTTT. Translating it yields CAISGLRGGGPNTEAFF.

The chain employs TRBV7-2 and TRBJ1-1; D remains unclear. This CDR3 is 14 amino acids long. V was cut by 4 bases and J by 3 bases, with 12 bases left in between. Germline V lookup: CDR1 SGHTA, CDR2 FQGNSA. The DNA of the CDR3 is TGTGCCAGCAGCTCCTACAGCGGAGACACTGAAGCTTTCTTT. Its translation: CASSSYSGDTEAFF.

The gene calls are TRBV19 and TRBJ1-5; 10 nucleotides align to TRBD1. CDR1 and CDR2 from the germline V gene are LNHDA and SQIVND (reference sequence). V was clipped by 5 bases and J by 6 bases; unmatched bases: 7. This CDR3 spans 15 amino acids. CDR3 amino acids: CASSLRDRGGQPQHF. The DNA of the CDR3 is TGTGCCAGTAGTCTCCGGGACAGGGGCGGTCAGCCCCAGCATTTT.

The chain carries TRBV6-5 and TRBJ2-2; 9 bases align to TRBD2. There are 15 residues in the CDR3. Trimming cost V 7 bases and J 2 bases; bases outside gene matches: 5. Germline values: CDR1 MNHEY, CDR2 SVGAGI. In DNA form, the CDR3 reads TGTGCCAGCACCAGACTAGCGGATAACACCGGGGAGCTGTTTTTT. It specifies CASTRLADNTGELFF.

The chain uses TRBV5-1 and TRBJ2-1; 8 positions match TRBD1. V dropped 3 bases and J dropped 5; count of bases not matched to a gene: 7. The CDR3 length is 15 residues. The germline gives CDR1 SGHRS, CDR2 YFSETQ. The CDR3 DNA is TGCGCCAGCAGCTCCAACAGGGGGTGGGACAATGAGCAGTTCTTC. Its translation is CASSSNRGWDNEQFF.

The rearrangement joins TRBV5-1 to TRBJ1-4; 7 positions agree with TRBD1. The V gene end was trimmed by 2 bases and the J gene end by 5 bases; junction bases not matched to a gene: 6. The germline CDR1 and CDR2 sequences are SGHRS and YFSETQ. The CDR3 runs 15 residues. CDR3 loop: CASSLQGGGNEKLFF. CDR3 bases: TGCGCCAGCAGCTTACAAGGGGGCGGGAATGAAAAACTGTTTTTT.

This chain connects TRBV6-5 to TRBJ1-2; 8 bases fit TRBD1. Germline V lookup: CDR1 MNHEY, CDR2 SVGAGI. The CDR3 loop spans 13 amino acids. Losses at the gene ends were 6 bases for V and 7 bases for J; bases not matched to a gene: 7. CDR3 loop: CASRKGQETGYTF. The CDR3 bases are TGTGCCAGCAGAAAGGGACAGGAGACTGGCTACACCTTC.

This chain links TRBV18 with TRBJ2-5, with a tentative D call TRBD1 (5 bases). The germline CDR1 and CDR2 sequences are KGHSH and LQKENI. The CDR3 consists of 13 residues. Trimming took off 4 bases at V and 1 base at J, with 7 bases between the two ends. DNA for the CDR3: TGTGCCAGCTCACGGGGCGCCCAAGAGACCCAGTACTTC. Translating gives CASSRGAQETQYF.

This chain uses TRBV18 with TRBJ1-2; the D is unclear. Germline V gene data show CDR1 as KGHSH and CDR2 as LQKENI. This CDR3 is 12 amino acids long. Trimming stripped 1 base from V and 7 bases from J, with 7 bases between. The CDR3 spells CASSPQGGGYTF. The CDR3 DNA reads as TGTGCCAGCTCACCACAGGGAGGTGGCTACACCTTC.

This clone appeared once. Other DNA sequences from this sample encode an identical CDR3 as well. V usage is TRBV5-1 and J usage is TRBJ1-2, with 8 bases lining up with TRBD1. CDR1 SGHRS and CDR2 YFSETQ come from the germline V gene. The length of the CDR3 is 13 residues. V was pared by 2 bases and J by 5 bases, with 2 bases of the junction left unmatched. CDR3 sequence (DNA): TGCGCCAGCAGCTTACAGGGGGGGTATGGCTACACCTTC. Its protein is CASSLQGGYGYTF.

This chain connects TRBV9 to TRBJ2-7; 10 bases are a match to TRBD1. Germline CDR1 is SGDLS and CDR2 is YYNGEE. Trimming at V came to 0 bases and at J to 4 bases, leaving 4 bases not matched to a gene. The CDR3 covers 15 residues. CDR3 sequence reads: CASSVGGTGEYEQYF. The CDR3 region has the DNA TGTGCCAGCAGCGTAGGCGGGACAGGGGAATACGAGCAGTACTTC.

The genes are TRBV18 and TRBJ2-3, with D perhaps TRBD1 (5 bases). Germline-derived CDR1 and CDR2 are KGHSH and LQKENI. V shed 3 bases and J shed 2 bases, with 12 bases lying between them. This CDR3 has 15 residues. For the CDR3, the DNA is TGTGCCAGCTCACCTTCGACAGCCTACACAGATACGCAGTATTTT. Its translation is CASSPSTAYTDTQYF.

In this sample, this clone turned up many times. The gene calls are TRBV12-3 or TRBV12-4 and TRBJ2-7, with 8 bases identical to TRBD2. V was clipped by 7 bases and J by 3 bases; unmatched bases: 5. The CDR3 extends over 13 amino acids. The CDR3 DNA sequence: TGTGCCAGCACCGGGGGGGTTCTCTACGAGCAGTACTTC. Protein sequence: CASTGGVLYEQYF.

This chain connects TRBV7-9 to TRBJ1-2, with D perhaps TRBD1 (6 bases). CDR3 length equals 15 residues. The V end was cut by 5 bases, the J end by 5 bases, with 18 bases between. Germline loops: CDR1 SEHNR, CDR2 FQNEAQ (reference sequence). The CDR3 DNA is TGTGCCAGCAGCGCTAGCGGTGGGCAGGGGTATGGCTACACCTTC. Encoded protein: CASSASGGQGYGYTF.

This clone was counted a few times. The chain combines TRBV6-5 with TRBJ1-4; D might be TRBD1 (5 bases). V was clipped by 0 bases and J by 8 bases, with 13 bases between them. This CDR3 is built from 15 residues. Per the germline V gene, CDR1 is MNHEY and CDR2 is SVGAGI. DNA of the CDR3: TGTGCCAGCAGTTACTCACCTGACAGTGGAGAAAAACTGTTTTTT. Its translation is CASSYSPDSGEKLFF.